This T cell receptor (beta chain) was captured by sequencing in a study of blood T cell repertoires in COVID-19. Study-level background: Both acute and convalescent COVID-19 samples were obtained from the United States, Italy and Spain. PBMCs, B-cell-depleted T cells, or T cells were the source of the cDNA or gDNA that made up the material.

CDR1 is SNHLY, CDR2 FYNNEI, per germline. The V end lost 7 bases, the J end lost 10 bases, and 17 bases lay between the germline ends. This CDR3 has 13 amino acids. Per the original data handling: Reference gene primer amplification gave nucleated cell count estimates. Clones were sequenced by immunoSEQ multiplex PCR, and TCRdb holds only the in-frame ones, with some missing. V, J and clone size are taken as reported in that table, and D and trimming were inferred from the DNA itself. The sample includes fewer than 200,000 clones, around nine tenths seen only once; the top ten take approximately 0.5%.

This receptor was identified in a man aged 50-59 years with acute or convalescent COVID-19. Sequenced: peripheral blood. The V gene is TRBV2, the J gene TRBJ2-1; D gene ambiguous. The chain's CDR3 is CASTYETRLEQFF. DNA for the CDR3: TGTGCCAGCACGTATGAGACTCGGCTGGAGCAGTTCTTC.